This TCR beta chain was found in a study of cytomegalovirus exposure and HLA in healthy donors. A multiplex PCR was run with 60 Vbeta primers and 13 Jbeta primers. Here immunoSEQ multiplex PCR was the method, and the copy in TCRdb shows in-frame clones only, minus some. Seen here are around 210,000 clones, approximately 79% observed once, and the top ten hold less than 2%. This clone was counted between two and nine times. The junction shows a germline mismatch at one end, possibly a read error. The CDR3 is 14 residues long. Germline-derived CDR1 and CDR2 are SEHNR and FQNEAQ (reference sequence). The clonotype originates from a man aged 50 or older in good health and CMV-seronegative. The sequencing input was PBMCs. The chain carries TRBV7-9 and TRBJ1-5; D call uncertain. In DNA form, the CDR3 reads TGTTCCAGCAGTTCGGCGGGGAACAATCAGCCCCAGCATTTT. It yields the protein CSSSSAGNNQPQHF.